What follows are 8 T cell receptor beta chains derived from one specimen sequenced in a study of blood T cell repertoires in COVID-19. Only in-frame clones appear in the TCRdb table, and some are missing; sequencing was by immunoSEQ multiplex PCR. This table holds some 64,000 clones, about 76% found once. Material: peripheral blood. The receptors were sampled from a human donor in a cohort sampled during active COVID-19.

The J gene is TRBJ1-1, the V gene TRBV9; D may be TRBD1 (5 bases). In germline, CDR1 is SGDLS, CDR2 YYNGEE. The CDR3 consists of 15 residues. The V end lost 3 bases, the J end lost 0 bases, and 12 bases lay between the germline ends. CDR3 DNA sequence: TGTGCCAGCAGCGCGGAGGGGCAGATGAACACTGAAGCTTTCTTT. Protein: CASSAEGQMNTEAFF.

The CDR3 is CASSYGTGANEQYF. CDR3 DNA: TGTGCCAGCAGTTACGGGACAGGGGCGAACGAGCAGTACTTC. The chain couples TRBV6-5 to TRBJ2-7; 10 bases map to TRBD1. The CDR3 runs 14 residues. J lost 5 bases, V lost 2 bases, and 3 bases had no gene match. Germline V gives CDR1 MNHEY, CDR2 SVGAGI.

This chain connects TRBV5-1 to TRBJ1-2; TRBD1 matches 9 bases. J gave up 4 bases and V 2 bases, and 9 bases lay outside the gene matches. Germline V lookup: CDR1 SGHRS, CDR2 YFSETQ. This CDR3 is 16 amino acids long. The CDR3 loop is CASSFGDRVSIYGYTF. As DNA, the CDR3 is TGCGCCAGCAGCTTTGGGGACAGGGTTTCGATCTATGGCTACACCTTC. The full variable domain, in which reference TRBV5-1 and TRBJ1-2 provide the parts outside the CDR3, is KAGVTQTPRYLIKTRGQQVTLSCSPISGHRSVSWYQQTPGQGLQFLFEYFSETQRNKGNFPGRFSGRQFSNSRSEMNVSTLELGDSALYLCASSFGDRVSIYGYTFGSGTRLTVV.

The chain combines TRBV7-9 with TRBJ2-3, with D perhaps matching TRBD2 (6 bases). Germline V lookup: CDR1 SEHNR, CDR2 FQNEAQ (reference sequence). The CDR3 covers 15 residues. Trimming took 3 bases from V and 6 from J, leaving 16 bases between them. The CDR3 spells CASSLEGVVLDTQYF. CDR3 DNA: TGTGCCAGCAGCTTGGAGGGTGTAGTACTGGATACGCAGTATTTT. Full variable domain (outside the CDR3, taken from reference TRBV7-9 and TRBJ2-3): DTGVSQNPRHKITKRGQNVTFRCDPISEHNRLYWYRQTLGQGPEFLTYFQNEAQLEKSRLLSDRFSAERPKGSFSTLEIQRTEQGDSAMYLCASSLEGVVLDTQYFGPGTRLTVL.

The genes are TRBV2 and TRBJ2-7; 9 bases line up with TRBD2. The V and J ends lost 7 bases and 2 bases, in that order; junction bases with no gene match: 6. The CDR3 consists of 14 residues. The germline V gene has CDR1 SNHLY and CDR2 FYNNEI. The CDR3 region is CASIGAGGTYEQYF. The CDR3 DNA reads as TGTGCCAGCATTGGGGCGGGGGGGACCTACGAGCAGTACTTC.

This CDR3 is CASSARETQYF. The DNA for the CDR3 is TGTGCCAGCAGCGCCAGGGAGACCCAGTACTTC. V is TRBV2 and J is TRBJ2-5, with D unclear. Germline CDR1 is SNHLY and CDR2 is FYNNEI. The CDR3 length is 11 residues. V lost 6 bases, J lost 5 bases, and 7 bases lay in between. The full variable domain, rest sourced from reference TRBV2 and TRBJ2-5, is EPEVTQTPSHQVTQMGQEVILRCVPISNHLYFYWYRQILGQKVEFLVSFYNNEISEKSEIFDDQFSVERPDGSNFTLKIRSTKLEDSAMYFCASSARETQYFGPGTRLLVL.

The V call is TRBV11-3, the J call TRBJ1-4; D not resolved. CDR3 length: 14 amino acids. V shed 1 base and J shed 9 bases, with 12 bases lying between them. Germline V gene sequence: CDR1 SGHNT, CDR2 YENEEA. The CDR3 DNA is TGTGCCAGCAGCTTAGCCCTGCGAGCGAAAAAACTGTTTTTT. Residues: CASSLALRAKKLFF.

The V call is TRBV18, the J call TRBJ2-5; TRBD2 agrees at 11 bases. The junction had 21 bases not matched to a gene; V was cut back by 3 bases and J by 3 bases. The CDR3 loop spans 21 amino acids. Germline V gene lookup returns CDR1 KGHSH and CDR2 LQKENI. The CDR3 here is CASSPISGGALSERVKETQYF. CDR3 bases: TGTGCCAGCTCACCGATTAGCGGGGGGGCCCTCTCCGAAAGAGTAAAAGAGACCCAGTACTTC.